The entry that follows covers one T cell receptor beta chain sequence. This clonotype has ten or more counts. It lacks a known antigen. Base-call qualities are not available, and no considerably larger clone is one nucleotide away. CDR1 and CDR2 are read off the germline V gene as MNHEY and SVGAGI. There are 14 amino acids in the CDR3, from cysteine to phenylalanine inclusive. Of the read, only the CDR3 DNA is kept; its 42 bases are in frame from base 1. V loses 2 bases of germline sequence and J loses 2 bases, and the interval between the two ends is 9 bases. This sample was included in a study of response to subunit inactivated influenza vaccine (dated 2018 in TCRdb). The study in broad terms: To follow how T cells responded to a trivalent subunit inactivated influenza vaccine, the researchers relied on deep quantitative profiling of the T cell receptor repertoire.

The method was RT-PCR. Sequencing took place on an Illumina HiSeq 2500. TCRdb applied fastp at Q25 and MiXCR to the public reads, then kept only in-frame beta chains. CDR3 protein duplicates are merged, each entry listing the most common genes and DNA. The sample includes about 570,000 distinct CDR3 sequences, with about 11% observed a single time. The top ten clones comprise approximately 10% of the sample. Beyond this particular receptor, the publication reports: The authors suggested that each seasonal influenza vaccination may recruit only a limited number of new T cells.

The data also belong to a second study, concerning T cells expressing NK-cell markers. The second investigation adds: 5'RACE template switching, by which a universal primer site and unique molecular identifiers were added, was used to make TCR beta cDNA libraries. About eight donors provided sorted CD3+CD56+NKG2C+, CD3+CD56+NKG2C- and CD3+CD56-NKG2C+ T-cell subsets, whose TCR beta-chain repertoires were profiled. Among the eight sequenced donors, only one was HCMV-seronegative, while the other seven were HCMV-seropositive. To restrict sorting to alphabetaTCR-expressing T cells, an anti-gammadeltaTCR antibody was added in several experiments. In several donors, the dominant CD3+CD56+NKG2C+ clonotypes were among the top 10 CD8+ clonotypes and accounted for roughly 1.0-7.5% of CD8+ T cells. Those dominant clonotypes were again the most abundant among CD3+CD56-NKG2C+ cells in several donors, at about 28.3-60.1%. It remained unclear whether the expanded NKG2C-expressing T cell clones were specific for HCMV antigens. The eight sequenced donors were randomly selected healthy volunteers, three men and five women. To determine HCMV serostatus, a commercial ELISA kit was used to detect HCMV-specific IgG in serum. Peripheral blood mononuclear cells were isolated from blood by Ficoll density gradient centrifugation. For about 6 donors, bulk peripheral blood T-cell repertoires were additionally sequenced from unsorted PBMC. cDNA synthesis was primed from the TCR beta constant segment and was followed by two successive PCR amplification steps. Libraries were sequenced as 2 x 150 bp reads on Illumina HiSeq 2000/2500, MiSeq or NextSeq. MIGEC was used to demultiplex reads and group reads by UMI, and MiTCR was used to assemble and quantify clonotypes. To exclude erroneous sequences, any TCR cDNA sequence not supported by at least two reads was discarded. The tcR package was used for downstream repertoire analysis, with clonotypes matched between fractions based on CDR3 nucleotide sequence plus V segment. VDJmatch was used to annotate antigen specificity against VDJdb, with one amino acid substitution allowed in CDR3.

This receptor chain uses TRBV6-5 and TRBJ1-1, with no D gene named confidently. Sequences were derived from PBMCs from blood, sampled on the day of vaccination. This receptor was taken from a man aged 50 to 59 who received an inactivated influenza vaccine. Donor details come from another sample of the same person, matched by shared clones. Here the CDR3 is given as CASSYEAANTEAFF. The DNA reads as follows: TGTGCCAGCAGTTACGAGGCAGCTAACACTGAAGCTTTCTTT.